The clone carrying this T cell receptor (beta chain) turned up a few times. The observed sequence ends 3 residues before the CDR3 terminus, with the missing tail filled in from the germline J gene. Sequencing was performed with immunoSEQ multiplex PCR; in TCRdb, only in-frame clones are kept and a portion is missing. The repertoire consists of some 80,000 clones, none detected only once. This entry comes from a study of T cell clonality in common variable immunodeficiency. V was trimmed by 6 bases and J by 9 bases, leaving 20 bases between them. The CDR3 runs 15 residues. Germline V gene sequence: CDR1 KGHSH, CDR2 LQKENI.

Sequencing was performed on peripheral blood mononuclear cells. The chain links TRBV18 to TRBJ1-4; D call uncertain. The source of this sequence is a person between 18 and 75 years old in good health. Partial CDR3 DNA: TGTGCCAGCTCGCCTTCCTCAGACACCTCCAAAAAA. This gives the protein CASSPSSDTSKK. The full CDR3 sequence reads CASSPSSDTSKKLFF.